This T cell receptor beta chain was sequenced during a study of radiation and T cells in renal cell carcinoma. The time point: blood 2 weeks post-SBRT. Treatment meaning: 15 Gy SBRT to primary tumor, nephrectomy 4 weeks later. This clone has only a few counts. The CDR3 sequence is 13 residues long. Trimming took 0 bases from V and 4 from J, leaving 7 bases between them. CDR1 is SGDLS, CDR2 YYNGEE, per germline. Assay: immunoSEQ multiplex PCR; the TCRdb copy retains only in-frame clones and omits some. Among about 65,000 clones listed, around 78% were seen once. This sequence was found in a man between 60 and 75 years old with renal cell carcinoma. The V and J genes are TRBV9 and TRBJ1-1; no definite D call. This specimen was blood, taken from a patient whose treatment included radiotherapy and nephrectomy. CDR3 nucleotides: TGTGCCAGCAGCGTAGAGGGAGGCACTGAAGCTTTCTTT. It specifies CASSVEGGTEAFF.